The TCR beta chain described here comes from a study of T cell repertoires in cytomegalovirus infection. Trimming removed 5 bases from V and 5 bases from J, with 13 bases in between. Germline V lookup: CDR1 DFQATT, CDR2 SNEGSKA (reference sequence). The CDR3 extends over 13 amino acids. TCRdb called the reads again in MiXCR, with one record for every CDR3 protein. Of just under 550,000 distinct CDR3 sequences in the sample, about 26% are singletons; the top ten hold under 15%. Sequencing was done on a sample of PBMCs. This chain connects TRBV20-1 to TRBJ1-5, with a weak D call TRBD1 (5 bases). This clonotype was sampled from a human donor in good health (CMV status not recorded). Some clones in this sample may be carry-over from other donors' samples. This CDR3 reads CSAARDGHQPQHF. CDR3 in DNA: TGCAGTGCTGCCCGGGACGGCCATCAGCCCCAGCATTTT.